This TCR beta chain derives from a study of T cell repertoires in cytomegalovirus infection. Study information: CMV infection plus the matching HLA type was flagged by public TCR beta signatures.

This clonotype appeared once. V was trimmed by 1 base and J by 1 base, leaving 16 bases between them. CDR1 and CDR2 from the germline V gene are DFQATT and SNEGSKA (reference sequence). The CDR3 contains 16 residues. One entry per CDR3 protein, called by TCRdb with MiXCR from the reads. The repertoire holds 200,000 or so distinct CDR3 sequences, approximately 28% seen once, with 30% to 35% in the top ten. Sequencing was carried out using PBMCs. The chain combines TRBV20-1 with TRBJ1-2, with D perhaps TRBD1 (5 bases). This TCR came from a human donor in good health (CMV status not recorded). Some clones in this sample may be carry-over from other donors' samples. CDR3 DNA: TGCAGTGCTAGAGCAACGGGGGTCGGGGGTAACTATGGCTACACCTTC. Its protein is CSARATGVGGNYGYTF.